These 4 T cell receptor beta chains originate from one sample sequenced in a study of blood T cell repertoires in COVID-19 (TCRdb year 2020). The receptor library was made with the immunoSEQ multiplex PCR assay. TCRdb provides this immuneACCESS table in a form limited to in-frame rearrangements. Some clones are lacking; in checked studies, under half of them reflect an unresolved V gene, and why the rest are absent is not known. The sample profile shows 310,000 or so clones; 87% of them were found once. The ten largest clones capture roughly 6.3% of the sample. The material sequenced was PBMCs or T cells enriched from blood (not recorded which). These receptor sequences come from a woman between 35 and 50 years old who had recovered from COVID-19.

The chain has TRBV6-5 and TRBJ1-2; no reliable D call. In germline, CDR1 is MNHEY, CDR2 SVGAGI. CDR3 length: 13 residues. Trimming took 8 bases from V and 1 from J, leaving 11 bases between them. DNA for the CDR3: TGTGCCAGCGTCGACACAGATAACTATGGCTACACCTTC. Protein: CASVDTDNYGYTF.

V gene TRBV28 combines with J gene TRBJ1-5; 7 bases map to TRBD1. V trimming: 4 bases; J trimming: 4 bases; junction bases outside the gene matches: 7. There are 15 residues in the CDR3. Germline V gives CDR1 MDHEN, CDR2 SYDVKM. The CDR3 nucleotides read TGTGCCAGCAGTTCTCCGGGACAGATTAATCAGCCCCAGCATTTT. This codes for CASSSPGQINQPQHF.

This clone has just one count. The chain has TRBV19 and TRBJ1-1; perhaps TRBD1 as D (5 bases). V was clipped by 6 bases and J by 7 bases, with 15 bases between them. The CDR3 runs to 13 residues. The germline V gene encodes CDR1 LNHDA and CDR2 SQIVND (reference sequence). Here the CDR3 DNA reads TGTGCCAGTAGCCCGGGGGACCGCTTTGAAGCTTTCTTT. Encoded protein: CASSPGDRFEAFF.

This chain uses TRBV28 with TRBJ2-5; no definite D call. Trimming pared 2 bases from V and 0 bases from J, leaving 7 bases between. This CDR3 spans 14 amino acids. CDR1 is MDHEN and CDR2 is SYDVKM in the germline V gene. CDR3 protein: CASSLARYQETQYF. The CDR3 DNA follows: TGTGCCAGCAGTTTAGCACGGTACCAAGAGACCCAGTACTTC.